The 21 T cell receptor beta chains presented below share a single source sample, sequenced in a study of metastatic and nonmetastatic thyroid tumors. All patients were untreated before thyroid surgery. With MiXCR, TCRdb reprocessed the PCR reads. The sample lists about 12,000 clones; 25% to 35% were seen once. Sequencing was performed on tumor tissue. These receptor sequences come from a female donor with papillary thyroid cancer or a benign thyroid nodule (not recorded which). Some clones in this sample may be carry-over from other donors' samples.

This clone turned up a few times. The chain couples TRBV12-3 or TRBV12-4 to TRBJ2-7; D remains unclear. V lost 1 base and J 4 bases, leaving 8 bases between the germline ends. The CDR3 extends over 13 amino acids. CDR3 sequence: CASSLGYWYEQYF. The CDR3 nucleotides are TGTGCCAGCAGTTTAGGGTATTGGTACGAGCAGTACTTC.

This chain joins TRBV5-1 and TRBJ2-7; 13 bases line up with TRBD2. The CDR3 has 15 residues. V dropped 2 bases and J dropped 4; count of bases not matched to a gene: 3. CDR1 and CDR2 (germline): SGHRS, YFSETQ. In nucleotides, the CDR3 is TGCGCCAGCAGCTTCCAGGGACTAGCGGGGTACGAGCAGTACTTC. This gives the protein CASSFQGLAGYEQYF.

Many counts were recorded for this clone. This chain links TRBV4-3 with TRBJ1-1, with TRBD1 as a possible D gene (6 bases). The CDR3 spans 15 residues. Germline-derived CDR1 and CDR2 are LGHNA and YSLEER. The V and J ends lost 1 base and 2 bases respectively, with 11 bases between them. Here the CDR3 reads CASSQVTGPNTEAFF. The CDR3 region has the DNA TGCGCCAGCAGCCAAGTTACAGGGCCTAACACTGAAGCTTTCTTT.

This clone is labeled hyperexpanded. The rearrangement uses TRBV6-1 and TRBJ2-7; TRBD2 matches at 9 bases. The CDR3 covers 16 residues. Germline trimming cut 5 bases from V and 2 bases from J; bases unmatched to any gene: 10. Germline lookup yields CDR1 MNHNS and CDR2 SASEGT. The CDR3: CASSPLIAGVPYEQYF. The CDR3 DNA reads as TGTGCCAGCAGTCCTCTAATAGCGGGAGTTCCCTACGAGCAGTACTTC.

The genes are TRBV20-1 and TRBJ2-7; 9 bases are a match to TRBD2. Germline V gives CDR1 DFQATT, CDR2 SNEGSKA (reference sequence). V was clipped by 6 bases and J by 0 bases; unmatched bases: 15. The CDR3 loop spans 17 amino acids. The DNA for the CDR3 is TGCAGTGCCCGAATCGTGACTAGCGGCTCGGACTCCTACGAGCAGTACTTC. It yields the protein CSARIVTSGSDSYEQYF.

The V gene is TRBV7-9, the J gene TRBJ1-1, with D possibly being TRBD1 (5 bases). Germline V gene sequence: CDR1 SEHNR, CDR2 FQNEAQ (reference sequence). V was pared by 1 base and J by 4 bases, with 7 bases between. This CDR3 is built from 13 residues. CDR3 sequence: CASSLGQSTEAFF. For the CDR3, the DNA is TGTGCCAGCAGCTTAGGACAGAGCACTGAAGCTTTCTTT.

In this sample, this clone turned up many times. The gene calls are TRBV20-1 and TRBJ2-1; 12 bases agree with TRBD1. This CDR3 is built from 15 residues. Germline values: CDR1 DFQATT, CDR2 SNEGSKA (reference sequence). V gave up 5 bases and J gave up 1 base; unmatched junction bases: 3. DNA for the CDR3: TGCAGTGCTGGGACAGGGGGCAATTCCTACAATGAGCAGTTCTTC. Translated, it gives CSAGTGGNSYNEQFF.

J is TRBJ1-6 and V is TRBV6-1; D unresolved. V shed 4 bases and J shed 7 bases, with 14 bases lying between them. The CDR3 consists of 15 residues. Germline CDR1 and CDR2: MNHNS and SASEGT. The CDR3 DNA is TGTGCCAGCAGTGCCGGCGAAGGTGGGAATTCACCCCTCCACTTT. It is translated as CASSAGEGGNSPLHF.

This clone has more than one count but fewer than ten. The CDR3 DNA follows: TGTGCCAGCAGTTTATCAAGGTGGAGCGAGCAGTACTTC. This sequence encodes CASSLSRWSEQYF. This sequence joins TRBV27 and TRBJ2-7; D is unresolved. V shed 0 bases and J shed 6 bases, with 9 bases lying between them. Germline CDR1 MNHEY, CDR2 SMNVEV (reference sequence). This CDR3 comprises 13 residues.

This sequence joins TRBV20-1 and TRBJ2-2; a possible D gene is TRBD2 (7 bases). The CDR3 runs 13 residues. V was cut by 6 bases and J by 5 bases, with 13 bases left in between. Germline V gene sequence: CDR1 DFQATT, CDR2 SNEGSKA (reference sequence). Written as DNA, the CDR3 is TGCAGTGCACGCAGGGGAGGGACCGGGGAGCTGTTTTTT. Protein product: CSARRGGTGELFF.

Written as DNA, the CDR3 is TGTGCCAGTAGTATAGGGGTCTGGGACACCTCTGGAAACACCATATATTTT. The encoded protein is CASSIGVWDTSGNTIYF. The chain joins TRBV19 to TRBJ1-3; TRBD1 might be the D (6 bases). The CDR3 totals 17 residues. V was pared by 1 base and J by 0 bases, with 13 bases between. CDR1 is LNHDA, CDR2 SQIVND, per germline (reference sequence).

This clone has more than one count but fewer than ten. V is TRBV6-5 and J is TRBJ1-6; TRBD1 aligns across 9 bases. The junction had 5 bases not matched to a gene; V was cut back by 1 base and J by 7 bases. CDR3 length equals 16 residues. Per germline, CDR1 MNHEY and CDR2 SVGAGI. CDR3 protein: CASSYLNRGPNSPLHF. The DNA for the CDR3 is TGTGCCAGCAGTTACTTAAACAGGGGGCCGAATTCACCCCTCCACTTT.

This clone has ten or more counts. The sample holds other DNA sequences that translate to the same CDR3. The chain combines TRBV28 with TRBJ1-1; 7 bases agree with TRBD1. V trimming: 6 bases; J trimming: 0 bases; junction bases outside the gene matches: 4. The germline V gene has CDR1 MDHEN and CDR2 SYDVKM. The CDR3 is made up of 14 amino acids. In nucleotides, the CDR3 is TGTGCCAGCAGAACAGGGGACTTGAACACTGAAGCTTTCTTT. It specifies CASRTGDLNTEAFF. The full variable domain, with the rest looked up from reference TRBV28 and TRBJ1-1, is DVKVTQSSRYLVKRTGEKVFLECVQDMDHENMFWYRQDPGLGLRLIYFSYDVKMKEKGDIPEGYSVSREKKERFSLILESASTNQTSMYLCASRTGDLNTEAFFGQGTRLTVV.

This clone is classed as medium-sized. The gene calls are TRBV20-1 and TRBJ1-5; 7 nucleotides match TRBD1. The CDR3 extends over 12 amino acids. Germline CDR1 reads DFQATT; CDR2 reads SNEGSKA (reference sequence). V lost 2 bases, J lost 6 bases, and 1 base stayed unmatched. CDR3 DNA sequence: TGCAGTGCTAGACAGGGGGTTCAGCCCCAGCATTTT. Translated, it gives CSARQGVQPQHF.

By proportion, this clone is medium-sized. The CDR3 loop reads CASSPHGLPGMISYEQYF. The CDR3 nucleotides are TGTGCCAGCAGCCCTCACGGACTACCAGGGATGATCTCCTACGAGCAGTACTTC. The chain joins TRBV7-9 to TRBJ2-7; D might be TRBD2 (6 bases). There are 18 residues in the CDR3. Germline V gives CDR1 SEHNR, CDR2 FQNEAQ (reference sequence). Trimming cost V 5 bases and J 0 bases, with 23 bases left between them.

This clone counts as medium-sized. This chain connects TRBV19 to TRBJ2-3; D gene unclear. V dropped 3 bases and J dropped 0 bases, with 10 bases sitting between them. This CDR3 contains 15 residues. Germline values: CDR1 LNHDA, CDR2 SQIVND (reference sequence). CDR3 region: CASSMTVSSTDTQYF. The DNA of the CDR3 is TGTGCCAGTAGTATGACCGTCTCTAGCACAGATACGCAGTATTTT.

V and J are TRBV11-1 and TRBJ2-7; TRBD1 matches at 10 bases. The CDR3 contains 14 residues. The trim removed 5 bases at V and 5 bases at J, leaving 6 bases unmatched. The V gene's germline CDR1 is SGHAT and CDR2 FQDESV (reference sequence). The CDR3 region is CASSRGTGDNEQYF. Written as DNA, the CDR3 is TGTGCCAGCAGCCGAGGGACAGGGGACAACGAGCAGTACTTC.

The sample holds a few counts of this clone. V is TRBV12-3 or TRBV12-4 and J is TRBJ2-1; no firm D call. This CDR3 region has 13 residues. Trimming stripped 2 bases from V and 4 bases from J, with 6 bases between. The CDR3: CASSLRPYNEQFF. The DNA of the CDR3 is TGTGCCAGCAGTTTACGGCCTTACAATGAGCAGTTCTTC.

In its sample, this clone was seen many times. The V gene is TRBV28, the J gene TRBJ1-5, with D possibly TRBD1 on 5 matching bases. Germline V lookup: CDR1 MDHEN, CDR2 SYDVKM. V was cut by 7 bases and J by 11 bases, with 18 bases left in between. The CDR3 loop spans 13 amino acids. The CDR3 DNA reads as TGTGCCAGCACCCCCGGGACCGTCCTGTCCCAGCATTTT. Translated: CASTPGTVLSQHF. The full variable domain, rest sourced from reference TRBV28 and TRBJ1-5, is DVKVTQSSRYLVKRTGEKVFLECVQDMDHENMFWYRQDPGLGLRLIYFSYDVKMKEKGDIPEGYSVSREKKERFSLILESASTNQTSMYLCASTPGTVLSQHFGDGTRLSIL.

The chain joins TRBV2 to TRBJ1-2, with a possible D match to TRBD1 (6 bases). Germline V CDR1 and CDR2: SNHLY, FYNNEI. V lost 0 bases and J lost 7, with 12 bases in between. CDR3 length equals 14 residues. DNA of the CDR3: TGTGCCAGCAGTGAAGCAGGCAGGGGTCGTGGCTACACCTTC. This gives the protein CASSEAGRGRGYTF.

This clone was observed at least ten times. A much more abundant neighbour one base away suggests this may be a read error. The chain recombines TRBV27 with TRBJ1-2; 7 bases are a match to TRBD1. The CDR3 consists of 16 residues. J lost 10 bases, V lost 2 bases, and 16 bases had no gene match. Germline V gives CDR1 MNHEY, CDR2 SMNVEV (reference sequence). CDR3 loop: CASSLGGGFVRGVYTF. DNA of the CDR3: TGTGCCAGCAGTTTAGGAGGGGGCTTCGTACGCGGTGTCTACACCTTC.